Given below is one T cell receptor beta chain in context. This sample is part of a study of blood T cell repertoires in COVID-19. The CDR3 contains 13 residues. Germline V gene lookup returns CDR1 SEHNR and CDR2 FQNEAQ (reference sequence). V was pared by 1 base and J by 5 bases, with 5 bases between. The table came from immunoSEQ multiplex PCR; TCRdb's copy has only in-frame clones and leaves some out. Found here are about 180,000 clones, approximately 77% of them singletons; the top ten hold about 11%. This TCR was sampled from a woman of 80 years or more with active or convalescent COVID-19. This chain uses TRBV7-9 with TRBJ2-2; D gene uncertain. Material: peripheral blood. The CDR3 nucleotides read TGTGCCAGCAGCTTAGTACTGACCGGGGAGCTGTTTTTT. Translating it yields CASSLVLTGELFF.